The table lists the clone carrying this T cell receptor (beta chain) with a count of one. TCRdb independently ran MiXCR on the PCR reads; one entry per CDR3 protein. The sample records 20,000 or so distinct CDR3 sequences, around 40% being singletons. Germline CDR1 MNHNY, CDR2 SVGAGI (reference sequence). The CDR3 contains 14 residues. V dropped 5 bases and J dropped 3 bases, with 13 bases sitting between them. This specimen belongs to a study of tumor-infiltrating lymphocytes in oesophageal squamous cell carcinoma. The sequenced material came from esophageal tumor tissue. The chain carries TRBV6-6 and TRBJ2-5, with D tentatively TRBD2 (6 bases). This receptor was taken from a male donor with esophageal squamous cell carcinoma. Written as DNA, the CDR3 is TGTGCCAGCAGTCCCAATGGCGGGGAAGAGACCCAGTACTTC. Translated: CASSPNGGEETQYF.